The clone carrying this T cell receptor (beta chain) was seen ten or more times. Its antigen is still unknown. The CDR3 extends over 14 amino acids. Looked up from germline, CDR1 is MDHEN and CDR2 is SYDVKM. Trimming removed 7 bases at V and 6 bases at J, with 19 bases between. Arm-PCR with iRepertoire HTBI primers amplified the CDR3 regions for these TCR beta libraries. TCRdb itself ran the multiplex PCR reads through MiXCR, one entry per CDR3 protein. The sample holds about 620,000 distinct CDR3 sequences, 16% seen once. Regarding time point: newly diagnosed GD, antithyroid drugs for less than 3 months. PBMC RNA was the source of the TCR library. As collected, the peripheral blood samples measured roughly 10 milliliters each and went into EDTA tubes. The data were taken from a study of regulatory T cells in long-lasting Graves disease. Study findings and constraints: The TCR repertoire of persistent Graves' patients was less diverse than that of newly diagnosed ones.

These data were also reused for a study on T cells in Graves' hyperthyroidism and ophthalmopathy.

The chain has TRBV28 and TRBJ2-7; D perhaps matches TRBD1 (6 bases). Source: peripheral blood mononuclear cells (PBMCs), taken at new diagnosis, from a patient treated with antithyroid drugs. The clonotype was recovered from a woman aged 25-40 years with Graves disease. CDR3 in DNA: TGTGCCAGCACCGGGACAATTATCCTCGGCGAGCAGTACTTC. Its translation is CASTGTIILGEQYF. Looking up the rest from reference TRBV28 and TRBJ2-7 gives the full variable domain: DVKVTQSSRYLVKRTGEKVFLECVQDMDHENMFWYRQDPGLGLRLIYFSYDVKMKEKGDIPEGYSVSREKKERFSLILESASTNQTSMYLCASTGTIILGEQYFGPGTRLTVT.